This T cell receptor beta chain was captured in a study of shared clonotypes between healthy human individuals. General study points: In the sorted subsets, rarefaction showed sequencing was incomplete despite large depth.

Only in-frame clones appear in the TCRdb table, and some are missing; sequencing was by immunoSEQ multiplex PCR. Here the sample spans around 700,000 clones, approximately 79% being singletons. Everyone who donated was a Caucasian adult who lived in Nashville, Tennessee. CD4+ cells yielded CD45RA+ naive and CD45RA-negative memory subsets. V lost 5 bases, J lost 11 bases, and 21 bases lay in between. Germline CDR1 reads SGHVS; CDR2 reads FQNEAQ. The CDR3 length is 14 residues. This clone has a handful of counts. Antigen unknown. Specimen: memory CD4+ T cells sorted from blood. Subset given: CD45RA-negative fraction. This TCR was recovered from a woman in her thirties in good health. This chain uses TRBV7-8 with TRBJ1-1, with D unclear. CDR3 bases: TGTGCCAGCAGCCCTCACGGTCAAGGAGTCGTGGCTTTCTTT. It translates to CASSPHGQGVVAFF.